This T cell receptor (beta chain) was recorded in a study of identical twins. This clonotype has just a few counts. The cDNA had a unique molecular identifier and a template-switch universal primer site. TCRdb fed the 5' RACE reads into MiXCR, producing one record per CDR3 protein. The sample consists of more than 250,000 distinct CDR3 sequences, 6.5% to 9.5% of them appearing once. This sample also appeared in a second study, on yellow fever vaccine responses in identical twins.

This clonotype was sampled from a woman between 18 and 29 years old in good health. Sequences were obtained from memory (CD45RO+) T cells sorted from blood.

The CDR3 nucleotides read TGTGCCAGCAGCTTAGGAGTTGCGGGACGCACAGATACGCAGTATTTT. This codes for CASSLGVAGRTDTQYF. The chain is built from TRBV11-3 and TRBJ2-3, with D possibly TRBD2 on 6 matching bases. V was trimmed by 1 base and J by 1 base, leaving 12 bases between them. The CDR3 has 16 amino acids. CDR1 SGHNT and CDR2 YENEEA come from the germline V gene.